This entry features one T cell receptor (beta chain) sequence. Its cognate antigen is unknown. This sample is drawn from a study of T cells in Graves' hyperthyroidism and ophthalmopathy. Study findings and constraints: Ophthalmopathy prediction by the model preceded onset by a median about 6.5 months. The blood repertoire included most of the expanded thyroid clonotypes above 0.001.

Germline V gene lookup returns CDR1 MDHEN and CDR2 SYDVKM. The CDR3 covers 13 residues. V was shortened by 2 bases and J by 3 bases, with 5 bases between the two germline ends. Each diagnosis drew on symptoms, thyroxine, TRAb, thyroid ultrasound and orbital computed tomography findings. Amplification of TCR beta CDR3 regions used RNA as the template. Researchers ran a first-round RT-PCR on the TCR CDR3 using the HTBI primer set. A single record per CDR3 protein comes from TCRdb applying MiXCR to the multiplex PCR reads. The table records over 650,000 distinct CDR3 sequences, approximately 42% of them present only once.

The sequenced material came from peripheral blood or thyroid tissue (not recorded which). This rearrangement joins TRBV28 to TRBJ1-3; D is undetermined. The TCR originated in an adult man with Graves' disease, either hyperthyroidism or ophthalmopathy (not recorded which). CDR3 in amino acids: CASSLAVGNTIYF. CDR3 in DNA: TGTGCCAGCAGTTTAGCAGTTGGAAACACCATATATTTT. The whole variable domain, remainder taken from reference TRBV28 and TRBJ1-3, is DVKVTQSSRYLVKRTGEKVFLECVQDMDHENMFWYRQDPGLGLRLIYFSYDVKMKEKGDIPEGYSVSREKKERFSLILESASTNQTSMYLCASSLAVGNTIYFGEGSWLTVV.